The present T cell receptor beta chain was sequenced within a study of response to subunit inactivated influenza vaccine. General study findings and limits: The authors proposed limited new T cell recruitment per seasonal influenza vaccination.

This clonotype was seen only a few times. What it binds is not known. Its ends do not fully match the called genes, so a read error is possible. TCRdb itself ran the RT-PCR reads through MiXCR, one entry per CDR3 protein. The data hold around 320,000 distinct CDR3 sequences, with about 20% observed a single time. CDR1 and CDR2 (germline): DFQATT, SNEGSKA (reference sequence). This CDR3 is built from 14 residues. The specimen was PBMCs from blood, collected about 20 months after vaccination. This clonotype was obtained from a man between 50 and 75 years old who received an inactivated influenza vaccine. The rearrangement joins TRBV20-1 to TRBJ1-2; D is possibly TRBD1 (6 bases). CDR3 loop: CSAREDRGAWGYTF. In DNA form, the CDR3 reads TGCAGTGCCAGAGAGGATAGGGGGGCGTGGGGCTACACCTTC.